Given below is one TCR beta chain in context. Produced via immunoSEQ multiplex PCR; TCRdb's table is partial and in-frame only. The data contain approximately 11,000 clones, around 80% of them singletons. This sample was taken from a study of OX40 agonist ivuxolimab in advanced cancers. Germline V gene lookup returns CDR1 SGHTA and CDR2 FQGTGA. Trimming removed 2 bases at V and 4 bases at J, with 11 bases between. CDR3 length: 14 amino acids. The source is an adult with an advanced solid tumor such as melanoma, head and neck, liver or kidney cancer. The V and J genes are TRBV7-3 and TRBJ1-1; weak D call: TRBD1 (6 bases). This specimen was CD4+ or CD8+ T cells sorted from blood, taken in a trial of the OX40 agonist ivuxolimab. Here the CDR3 DNA reads TGTGCCAGCAGCTTAGGGGGGGCGGCCACTGAAGCTTTCTTT. Translated, it gives CASSLGGAATEAFF. Using reference TRBV7-3 and TRBJ1-1 for the parts outside the CDR3, the full variable domain is GAGVSQTPSNKVTEKGKYVELRCDPISGHTALYWYRQSLGQGPEFLIYFQGTGAADDSGLPNDRFFAVRPEGSVSTLKIQRTERGDSAVYLCASSLGGAATEAFFGQGTRLTVV.